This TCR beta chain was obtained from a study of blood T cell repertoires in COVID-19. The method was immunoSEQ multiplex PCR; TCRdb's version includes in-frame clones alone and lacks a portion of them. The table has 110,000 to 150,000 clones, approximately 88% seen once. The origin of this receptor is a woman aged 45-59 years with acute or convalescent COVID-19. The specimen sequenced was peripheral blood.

The chain's CDR3 is CAISDPTGSGNTIYF. CDR3 nucleotides: TGTGCCATCAGTGACCCCACGGGGTCTGGAAACACCATATATTTT. This rearrangement joins TRBV10-3 to TRBJ1-3; D remains ambiguous. Germline V gives CDR1 ENHRY, CDR2 SYGVKD. Trimming cost V 3 bases and J 1 base, with 10 bases left between them. The CDR3 has 15 amino acids.